The 14 T cell receptor beta chains below come from one sample, sequenced in a study of cytomegalovirus exposure and HLA in healthy donors. PCR amplification relied on 60 Vbeta primers (plus 13 Jbeta primers). Sequenced by immunoSEQ multiplex PCR; TCRdb stores in-frame clones only, minus some. The sample has 60,000 to 80,000 clones, 70% to 75% seen once. The specimen sequenced was PBMCs. These receptors were obtained from a woman aged 25 to 45 in good health and CMV-seronegative.

This chain uses TRBV5-1 with TRBJ2-3, with D possibly matching TRBD2 (6 bases). V was cut by 4 bases and J by 2 bases, with 11 bases left in between. CDR1 and CDR2 (germline): SGHRS, YFSETQ. CDR3 length: 14 amino acids. CDR3 bases: TGCGCCAGCAGCAGGGACTCCTACACAGATACGCAGTATTTT. Its protein product is CASSRDSYTDTQYF.

This rearrangement joins TRBV14 to TRBJ1-2, with 10 bases matching TRBD1. The V gene end was trimmed by 6 bases and the J gene end by 6 bases; junction bases not matched to a gene: 10. Germline V gives CDR1 SGHDN, CDR2 FVKESK. This CDR3 has 15 amino acids. CDR3 sequence reads: CASSDRQGAWNGYTF. DNA for the CDR3: TGTGCCAGCAGTGACCGACAGGGGGCGTGGAATGGCTACACCTTC.

This chain uses TRBV7-9 with TRBJ1-6; possible D gene TRBD1, 6 bases. The CDR3 sequence is 16 residues long. Trimming took off 3 bases at V and 7 bases at J, with 16 bases between the two ends. Germline assignment: CDR1 SEHNR and CDR2 FQNEAQ (reference sequence). CDR3 residues: CASSLADRFYNSPLHF. CDR3 nucleotide sequence: TGTGCCAGCAGCTTGGCCGACAGGTTTTACAATTCACCCCTCCACTTT.

V usage is TRBV23-1 and J usage is TRBJ1-5, with TRBD1 as a possible D gene (5 bases). TRBV23-1 is an ORF; its function is uncertain. The CDR3 contains 14 residues. V was pared by 1 base and J by 7 bases, with 11 bases between. CDR3 sequence reads: CASSQFTGDQPQHF. The CDR3 bases are TGCGCCAGCAGTCAATTCACGGGGGACCAGCCCCAGCATTTT.

The chain joins TRBV25-1 to TRBJ2-3; 10 bases align to TRBD2. CDR1 is MGHDK, CDR2 SYGVNS, per germline. V dropped 4 bases and J dropped 1; count of bases not matched to a gene: 5. The CDR3 runs 16 residues. In DNA, the CDR3 is TGTGCCAGCAGTGTGGCCGGGACTAGCGGCACAGATACGCAGTATTTT. Amino acids: CASSVAGTSGTDTQYF.

V usage is TRBV5-4 and J usage is TRBJ2-7, with TRBD2 identical over 13 bases. Germline V gives CDR1 SGHNT, CDR2 YYREEE (reference sequence). The CDR3 spans 16 residues. V gave up 3 bases and J gave up 5 bases; unmatched junction bases: 8. The CDR3: CASSSGLAGVLNEQYF. In nucleotides, the CDR3 is TGTGCCAGCAGCTCAGGACTAGCGGGAGTTCTCAACGAGCAGTACTTC.

The genes are TRBV7-6 and TRBJ1-1; 7 bases match TRBD1. This CDR3 comprises 16 residues. The germline CDR1 and CDR2 sequences are SGHVS and FNYEAQ. The trim removed 1 base at V and 0 bases at J, leaving 5 bases unmatched. This CDR3 is CASSLETGAVNTEAFF. The CDR3 region has the DNA TGTGCCAGCAGCTTAGAAACAGGGGCTGTGAACACTGAAGCTTTCTTT.

About this clone itself: At one of its ends the junction is not consistent with the germline gene, which may arise from a read error. J is TRBJ1-5 and V is TRBV7-9; possibly TRBD1 for D (5 bases). CDR1 and CDR2 (germline): SEHNR, FQNEAQ (reference sequence). CDR3 length equals 15 residues. CDR3 protein: CSSSPGGYNNQPQHF. CDR3 sequence (DNA): TGTTCCAGCAGCCCGGGGGGGTATAACAATCAGCCCCAGCATTTT.

J is TRBJ2-7 and V is TRBV4-3; TRBD2 matches 14 bases. The CDR3 has 16 residues. The V gene's germline CDR1 is LGHNA and CDR2 YSLEER. Losses at the gene ends were 7 bases for V and 0 bases for J; bases not matched to a gene: 5. The CDR3 spells CASNGTSGSHSYEQYV. Written as DNA, the CDR3 is TGCGCCAGCAACGGGACTAGCGGGAGCCACTCCTACGAGCAGTACGTC.

The CDR3, as DNA: TGTGCCTGGTCCGCGGGAGATTGGGCTAGCGGCTACACCTTC. It codes for CAWSAGDWASGYTF. The J gene is TRBJ1-2, the V gene TRBV30; D gene uncertain. The CDR3 extends over 14 amino acids. The germline V and J ends were trimmed by 5 bases and 8 bases, with 21 bases remaining between them. From germline, CDR1 is GTSNPN and CDR2 SVGIG (reference sequence).

V and J are TRBV11-3 and TRBJ2-3; 8 bases align to TRBD1. This CDR3 is 15 amino acids long. Germline values: CDR1 SGHNT, CDR2 YENEEA. The trim removed 4 bases at V and 2 bases at J, leaving 5 bases unmatched. As DNA, the CDR3 is TGTGCCAGCAGCTCCTGGACAGGGACCACAGATACGCAGTATTTT. Its translation: CASSSWTGTTDTQYF.

The chain uses TRBV5-1 and TRBJ1-1; D possibly corresponds to TRBD1 (6 bases). V was cut by 0 bases and J by 1 base, with 10 bases left in between. The CDR3 is made up of 15 amino acids. Germline assignment: CDR1 SGHRS and CDR2 YFSETQ. The CDR3 DNA is TGCGCCAGCAGCTTGGTCGACAGGTCGAACACTGAAGCTTTCTTT. It is translated as CASSLVDRSNTEAFF.

The chain carries TRBV5-1 and TRBJ2-1; TRBD1 matches 9 bases. The CDR3 spans 14 residues. The V segment lost 0 bases and the J segment 7 bases; nucleotides outside the gene matches: 2. From germline, CDR1 is SGHRS and CDR2 YFSETQ. The CDR3 bases are TGCGCCAGCAGCTTGGCCGGACAGGGGAATGAGCAGTTCTTC. As protein: CASSLAGQGNEQFF.

V gene TRBV28 combines with J gene TRBJ1-1, with a weak D call TRBD1 (5 bases). Germline values: CDR1 MDHEN, CDR2 SYDVKM. The CDR3 length is 13 residues. Trimming took off 7 bases at V and 4 bases at J, with 13 bases between the two ends. This chain's CDR3 is CASTRGGGTEAFF. CDR3 bases: TGTGCCAGCACGCGGGGCGGAGGCACTGAAGCTTTCTTT.